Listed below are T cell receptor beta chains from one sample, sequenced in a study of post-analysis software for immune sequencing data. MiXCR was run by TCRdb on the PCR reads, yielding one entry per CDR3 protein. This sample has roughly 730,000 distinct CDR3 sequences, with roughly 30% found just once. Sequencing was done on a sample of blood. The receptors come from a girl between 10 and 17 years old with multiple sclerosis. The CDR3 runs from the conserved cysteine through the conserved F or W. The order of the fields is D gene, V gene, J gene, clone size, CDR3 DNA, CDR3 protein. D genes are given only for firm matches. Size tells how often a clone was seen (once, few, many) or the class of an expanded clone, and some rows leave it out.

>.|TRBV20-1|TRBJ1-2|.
TGCAGTGCTAGAGATGAAAGACAGGACGGGGGCTACACCTTC
CSARDERQDGGYTF
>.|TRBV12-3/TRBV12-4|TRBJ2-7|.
TGTGCCTCAGGGACCACCTGGGGGGAGCAGTACTTC
CASGTTWGEQYF
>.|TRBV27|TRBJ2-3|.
TGTGCCAGCAGTTATTATACAGGAAGCACAGATACGCAGTATTTT
CASSYYTGSTDTQYF
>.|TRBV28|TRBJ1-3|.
TGTGCCAGCAGTCCAATGACAGAAACCTCTGGAAACACCATATATTTT
CASSPMTETSGNTIYF
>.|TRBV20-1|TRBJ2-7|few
TGCAGTGCCAGACTGCCGGGACGCTCCTACGAGCAGTACTTC
CSARLPGRSYEQYF
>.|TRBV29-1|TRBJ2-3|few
TGCAGCCCCCGGGACGGAACAGCTAGCACAGATACGCAGTATTTT
CSPRDGTASTDTQYF
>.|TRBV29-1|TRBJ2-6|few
TGCAGCGTCTTGGGGGCCAACGTCCTGACTTTC
CSVLGANVLTF
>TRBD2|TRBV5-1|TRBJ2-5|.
TGCGCCAGCAGCTTCCTAGCGGGAGGGTCCGGGGAGACCCAGTACTTC
CASSFLAGGSGETQYF
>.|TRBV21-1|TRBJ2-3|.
TGTGCCAGCAGCAAAGACCGACAGTATACGCAGTATTTT
CASSKDRQYTQYF
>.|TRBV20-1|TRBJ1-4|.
TGCAATGCTAGTCCACAGGGTGTTAGTGAAAAACTGTTTTTT
CNASPQGVSEKLFF
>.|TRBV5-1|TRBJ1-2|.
TGCGCCAGCAGCCTCCGGGGCAAGCACTATGGCTACACCTTC
CASSLRGKHYGYTF
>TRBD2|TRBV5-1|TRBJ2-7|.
TGCGCCAGCAGCTTGGGCGGGAGGCTCTACGAGCAGTACTTC
CASSLGGRLYEQYF
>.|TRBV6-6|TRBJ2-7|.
TGTGCCAGCAGTCCCCATATTCGCAGTAACGAGCAGTACTTC
CASSPHIRSNEQYF
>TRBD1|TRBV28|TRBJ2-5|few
TGTGCCAGCAGGCAGGCCGGGACAGGGGAGACCCAGTACTTC
CASRQAGTGETQYF
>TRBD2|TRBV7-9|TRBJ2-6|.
TGTGCCAGCACCGACTGGGCACTAGCGGGGGACCTCTCTGGGGCCAACGTCCTGACTTTC
CASTDWALAGDLSGANVLTF
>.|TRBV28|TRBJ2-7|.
TGTGCCAGCAGTTTCCCCGGGACGTTTGCAGCCTACGAGCAGTACTTC
CASSFPGTFAAYEQYF
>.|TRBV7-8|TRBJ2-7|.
TGTGCCAGCAGCTCCGGGGGTCTAGGCTCCTACAATGAGCAGTACTTC
CASSSGGLGSYNEQYF